These 18 T cell receptor beta chains originate from one sample sequenced in a study of OX40 agonist ivuxolimab in advanced cancers. The repertoire was sequenced with immunoSEQ multiplex PCR; TCRdb's copy has only in-frame clones and lacks some. Counted here are fewer than 100,000 clones, approximately 91% occurring once; the ten biggest clones make up roughly 0.32%. The sequencing used CD4+ or CD8+ T cells sorted from blood, collected in a trial of the OX40 agonist ivuxolimab. These TCRs come from an adult with an advanced solid tumor such as melanoma, head and neck, liver or kidney cancer.

This clone came up once. V and J are TRBV6-5 and TRBJ1-3, with D hard to call. The length of the CDR3 is 14 residues. Germline loops: CDR1 MNHEY, CDR2 SVGAGI. V lost 0 bases, J lost 4 bases, and 7 bases lay in between. The CDR3 region has the DNA TGTGCCAGCAGTTACTCTCCCGGGGGAAACACCATATATTTT. It specifies CASSYSPGGNTIYF.

Only a few counts were recorded for this clone. This chain uses TRBV6-6 with TRBJ1-3, with unresolved D. Germline CDR1 MNHNY, CDR2 SVGAGI (reference sequence). This CDR3 region has 13 residues. The V end lost 8 bases, the J end lost 0 bases, and 8 bases lay between the germline ends. Written as DNA, the CDR3 is TGTGCCAGCTGTTCGAACTCTGGAAACACCATATATTTT. Its protein is CASCSNSGNTIYF.

V and J are TRBV4-3 and TRBJ2-2, with TRBD2 matching 16 bases. This CDR3 has 18 amino acids. Losses at the gene ends were 4 bases for V and 0 bases for J; bases not matched to a gene: 2. Germline values: CDR1 LGHNA, CDR2 YSLEER. CDR3 bases: TGCGCCAGCAGCCCCGGGACTAGCGGGAGGGCGAACACCGGGGAGCTGTTTTTT. It codes for CASSPGTSGRANTGELFF.

The V gene is TRBV7-2, the J gene TRBJ2-7; tentative D call: TRBD2 (5 bases). Trimming removed 5 bases at V and 0 bases at J, with 14 bases between. The V gene's germline CDR1 is SGHTA and CDR2 FQGNSA. This CDR3 region has 15 residues. CDR3 bases: TGTGCCAGCAGCCTTAGCGCGTATAGCTCCTACGAGCAGTACTTC. This translates into CASSLSAYSSYEQYF. Full variable domain (remainder filled in from reference TRBV7-2 and TRBJ2-7): GAGVSQSPSNKVTEKGKDVELRCDPISGHTALYWYRQSLGQGLEFLIYFQGNSAPDKSGLPSDRFSAERTGGSVSTLTIQRTQQEDSAVYLCASSLSAYSSYEQYFGPGTRLTVT.

V gene TRBV11-3 combines with J gene TRBJ2-1; D gene unclear. The CDR3 extends over 12 amino acids. Germline assignment: CDR1 SGHNT and CDR2 YENEEA. The germline V and J ends were trimmed by 4 bases and 5 bases, with 6 bases remaining between them. The CDR3 DNA follows: TGTGCCAGCAGCTCACAAAACAATGAGCAGTTCTTC. Encoded protein: CASSSQNNEQFF. The whole variable domain, remainder taken from reference TRBV11-3 and TRBJ2-1, is EAGVVQSPRYKIIEKKQPVAFWCNPISGHNTLYWYLQNLGQGPELLIRYENEEAVDDSQLPKDRFSAERLKGVDSTLKIQPAELGDSAVYLCASSSQNNEQFFGPGTRLTVL.

This chain uses TRBV18 with TRBJ2-1; tentatively, D is TRBD1 (5 bases). CDR1 is KGHSH, CDR2 LQKENI, per germline. Trimming cost V 2 bases and J 8 bases, with 13 bases left between them. CDR3 length equals 14 residues. The CDR3 is CASSPGAAVDEQFF. The CDR3 nucleotides are TGTGCCAGCTCACCAGGGGCCGCAGTAGATGAGCAGTTCTTC. The entire variable domain, with the rest obtained from reference TRBV18 and TRBJ2-1, is as follows: NAGVMQNPRHLVRRRGQEARLRCSPMKGHSHVYWYRQLPEEGLKFMVYLQKENIIDESGMPKERFSAEFPKEGPSILRIQQVVRGDSAAYFCASSPGAAVDEQFFGPGTRLTVL.

V and J are TRBV6-5 and TRBJ1-2; D perhaps matches TRBD1 (5 bases). CDR1 MNHEY and CDR2 SVGAGI come from the germline V gene. This CDR3 region has 15 residues. V dropped 5 bases and J dropped 2 bases, with 15 bases sitting between them. The CDR3 DNA is TGTGCCAGCAGTGCACCCGGGGCCATAAACTATGGCTACACCTTC. Protein sequence: CASSAPGAINYGYTF.

This chain uses TRBV23-1 with TRBJ1-1; 7 nucleotides line up with TRBD1. TRBV23-1 is an ORF; its function is uncertain. Losses at the gene ends were 3 bases for V and 10 bases for J; bases not matched to a gene: 17. This CDR3 spans 16 amino acids. Written as DNA, the CDR3 is TGCGCCAGCAGTCAGATACGGGACAGCCCGAACGGCGTAGCTTTCTTT. This encodes CASSQIRDSPNGVAFF.

The V and J genes are TRBV28 and TRBJ2-5; TRBD2 matches 10 bases. The CDR3 extends over 14 amino acids. CDR1 and CDR2 (germline): MDHEN, SYDVKM. Trimming removed 4 bases from V and 1 base from J; junction bases left unmatched: 0. The CDR3 loop is CASSWTSGQETQYF. As DNA, the CDR3 is TGTGCCAGCAGTTGGACTAGCGGCCAAGAGACCCAGTACTTC.

The V gene is TRBV18, the J gene TRBJ2-2; 7 nucleotides align to TRBD1. J lost 0 bases, V lost 1 base, and 2 bases had no gene match. This CDR3 is 16 amino acids long. Germline V gene lookup returns CDR1 KGHSH and CDR2 LQKENI. The CDR3 region is CASSPQGAANTGELFF. CDR3 DNA sequence: TGTGCCAGCTCACCACAGGGGGCCGCGAACACCGGGGAGCTGTTTTTT.

This chain connects TRBV29-1 to TRBJ2-7; weak D call: TRBD1 (5 bases). CDR3 length: 13 amino acids. The V end was cut by 7 bases, the J end by 3 bases, with 16 bases between. The germline gives CDR1 SQVTM, CDR2 ANQGSEA. The CDR3 loop reads CSAQTRTNYEQYF. The CDR3 coding sequence is TGCAGCGCCCAGACCCGGACAAACTACGAGCAGTACTTC.

The chain has TRBV11-2 and TRBJ1-1; unclear D gene. Trimming cost V 0 bases and J 4 bases, with 9 bases left between them. This CDR3 has 14 amino acids. Germline loops: CDR1 SGHAT, CDR2 FQNNGV. CDR3 protein: CASSLDGRSTEAFF. CDR3 DNA sequence: TGTGCCAGCAGCTTAGACGGCCGGAGCACTGAAGCTTTCTTT.

The chain employs TRBV18 and TRBJ2-5, with 7 positions matching TRBD1. The trim removed 3 bases at V and 5 bases at J, leaving 3 bases unmatched. The CDR3 is 13 amino acids. Germline V gene sequence: CDR1 KGHSH, CDR2 LQKENI. The CDR3 DNA follows: TGTGCCAGCTCACCCCAACAGGGGGAGACCCAGTACTTC. Translated, it gives CASSPQQGETQYF.

The chain is built from TRBV7-2 and TRBJ1-5; no definite D call. V shed 5 bases and J shed 0 bases, with 11 bases lying between them. Germline CDR1 and CDR2: SGHTA and FQGNSA. There are 15 residues in the CDR3. The CDR3 sequence: CASSPGLGSNQPQHF. The CDR3 bases are TGTGCCAGCAGCCCGGGCCTTGGTAGCAATCAGCCCCAGCATTTT.

The chain has TRBV2 and TRBJ2-3, with 7 bases matching TRBD1. The CDR3 extends over 15 amino acids. J lost 9 bases, V lost 5 bases, and 14 bases had no gene match. Germline CDR1 reads SNHLY; CDR2 reads FYNNEI. The CDR3 protein is CASSRGPPGTSTQYF. CDR3 DNA: TGTGCCAGCAGTAGGGGGCCCCCGGGAACATCGACGCAGTATTTT.

The chain uses TRBV7-2 and TRBJ2-5; D is possibly TRBD2 (6 bases). The CDR3 runs 15 residues. V was shortened by 5 bases and J by 7 bases, with 20 bases between the two germline ends. Germline-derived CDR1 and CDR2 are SGHTA and FQGNSA. The CDR3 here is CASSPRGGQIGTQYF. CDR3 bases: TGTGCCAGCAGCCCCCGGGGAGGCCAGATAGGGACCCAGTACTTC.

The gene calls are TRBV11-2 and TRBJ2-3, with 11 bases matching TRBD2. Per the germline V gene, CDR1 is SGHAT and CDR2 is FQNNGV. Trimming removed 3 bases from V and 4 bases from J; junction bases left unmatched: 3. The CDR3 is 15 residues long. The CDR3 region is CASSFTSGGPDTQYF. For the CDR3, the DNA is TGTGCCAGCAGCTTTACTAGCGGGGGTCCAGATACGCAGTATTTT.

The rearrangement links TRBV5-1 to TRBJ2-7; 10 bases map to TRBD1. Germline values: CDR1 SGHRS, CDR2 YFSETQ. V trimming: 4 bases; J trimming: 6 bases; junction bases outside the gene matches: 10. CDR3 length equals 15 residues. CDR3 bases: TGCGCCAGCAGCCCGGGACAGGGGACTTTGTCCGAGCAGTACTTC. Its protein is CASSPGQGTLSEQYF.